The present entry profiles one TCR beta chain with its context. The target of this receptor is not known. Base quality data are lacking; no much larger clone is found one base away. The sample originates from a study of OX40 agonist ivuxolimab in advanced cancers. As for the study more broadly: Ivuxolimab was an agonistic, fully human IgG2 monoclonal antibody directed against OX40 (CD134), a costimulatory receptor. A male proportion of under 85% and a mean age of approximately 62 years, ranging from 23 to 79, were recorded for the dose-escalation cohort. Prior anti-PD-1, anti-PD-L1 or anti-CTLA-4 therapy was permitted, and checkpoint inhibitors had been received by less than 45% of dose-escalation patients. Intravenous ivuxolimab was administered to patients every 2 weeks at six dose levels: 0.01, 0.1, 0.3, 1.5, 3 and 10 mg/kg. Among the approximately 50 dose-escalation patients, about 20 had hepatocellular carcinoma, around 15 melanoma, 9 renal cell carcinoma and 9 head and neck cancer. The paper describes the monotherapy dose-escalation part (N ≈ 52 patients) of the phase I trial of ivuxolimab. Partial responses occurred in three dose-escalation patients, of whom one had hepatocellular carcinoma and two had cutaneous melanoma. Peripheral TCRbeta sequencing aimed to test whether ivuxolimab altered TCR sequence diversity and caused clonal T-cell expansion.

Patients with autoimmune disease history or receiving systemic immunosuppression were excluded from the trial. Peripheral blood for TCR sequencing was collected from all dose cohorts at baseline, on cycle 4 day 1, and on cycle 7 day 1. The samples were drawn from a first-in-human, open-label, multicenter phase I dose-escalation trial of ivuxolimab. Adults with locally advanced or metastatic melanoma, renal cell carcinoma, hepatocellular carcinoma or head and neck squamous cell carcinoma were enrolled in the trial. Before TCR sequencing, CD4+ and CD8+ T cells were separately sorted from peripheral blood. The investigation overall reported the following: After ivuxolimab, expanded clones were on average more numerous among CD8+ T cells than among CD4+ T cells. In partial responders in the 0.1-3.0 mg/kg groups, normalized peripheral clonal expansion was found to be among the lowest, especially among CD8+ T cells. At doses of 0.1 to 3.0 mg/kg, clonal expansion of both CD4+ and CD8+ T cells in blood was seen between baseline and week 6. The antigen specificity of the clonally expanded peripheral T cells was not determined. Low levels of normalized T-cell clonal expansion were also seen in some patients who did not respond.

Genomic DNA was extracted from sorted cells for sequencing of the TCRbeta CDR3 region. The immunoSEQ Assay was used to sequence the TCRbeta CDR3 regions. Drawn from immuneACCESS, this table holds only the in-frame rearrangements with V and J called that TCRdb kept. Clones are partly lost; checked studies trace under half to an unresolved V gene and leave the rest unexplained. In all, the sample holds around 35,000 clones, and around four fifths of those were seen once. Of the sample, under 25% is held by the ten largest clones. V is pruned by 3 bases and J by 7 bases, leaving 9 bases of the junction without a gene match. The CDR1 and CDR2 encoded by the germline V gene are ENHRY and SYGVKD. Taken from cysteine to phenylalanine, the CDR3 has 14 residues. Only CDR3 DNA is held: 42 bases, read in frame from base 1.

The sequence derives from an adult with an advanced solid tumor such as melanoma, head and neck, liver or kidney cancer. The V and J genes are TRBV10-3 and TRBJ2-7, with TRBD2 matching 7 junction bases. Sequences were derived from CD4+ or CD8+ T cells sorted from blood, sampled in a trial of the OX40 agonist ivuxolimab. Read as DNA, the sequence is TGTGCCATCAGTGAACCGGGGAGGGGACCTGAGCAGTACTTC. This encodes CAISEPGRGPEQYF.